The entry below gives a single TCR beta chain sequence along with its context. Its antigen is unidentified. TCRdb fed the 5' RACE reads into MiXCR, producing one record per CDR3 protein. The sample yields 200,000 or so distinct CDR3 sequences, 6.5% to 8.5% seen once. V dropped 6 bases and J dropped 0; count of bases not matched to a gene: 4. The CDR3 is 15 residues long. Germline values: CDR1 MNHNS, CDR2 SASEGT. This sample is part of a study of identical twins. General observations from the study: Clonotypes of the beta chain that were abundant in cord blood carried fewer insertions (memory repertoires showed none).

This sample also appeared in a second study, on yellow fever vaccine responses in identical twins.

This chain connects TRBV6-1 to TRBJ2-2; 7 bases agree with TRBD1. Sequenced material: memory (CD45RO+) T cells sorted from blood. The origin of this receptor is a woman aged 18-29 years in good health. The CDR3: CASRQGVPNTGELFF. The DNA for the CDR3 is TGTGCCAGCAGGCAGGGGGTTCCGAACACCGGGGAGCTGTTTTTT.